The 6 T cell receptor beta chains given below trace back to one sample, sequenced in a study of OX40 agonist ivuxolimab in advanced cancers. TCRdb's copy holds only in-frame clones and misses some; the assay was immunoSEQ multiplex PCR. The sample yields approximately 14,000 clones, around 60% seen once. This specimen consisted of CD4+ or CD8+ T cells sorted from blood, obtained in a trial of the OX40 agonist ivuxolimab. The receptors originated from an adult with an advanced solid tumor such as melanoma, head and neck, liver or kidney cancer.

The chain uses TRBV10-2 and TRBJ2-3; TRBD2 matches 11 bases. CDR1 and CDR2 from the germline V gene are WSHSY and SAAADI. The CDR3 runs 17 residues. The J segment lost 1 base and the V segment lost 1 base, leaving 4 bases of the junction unmatched. DNA for the CDR3: TGCGCCAGCAGTGAGTTCTATAGCGGGGGGGGCACAGATACGCAGTATTTT. Protein: CASSEFYSGGGTDTQYF.

This chain joins TRBV6-8 and TRBJ2-7; no definite D call. The V end was cut by 2 bases, the J end by 4 bases, with 3 bases between. This CDR3 comprises 11 residues. Looked up from germline, CDR1 is MNHGY and CDR2 is SAAAGT. CDR3 in amino acids: CASSYAYEQYF. The CDR3 DNA follows: TGTGCCAGCAGTTACGCTTACGAGCAGTACTTC.

The V gene is TRBV2, the J gene TRBJ2-3; D is unresolved. The CDR3 totals 14 residues. From germline, CDR1 is SNHLY and CDR2 FYNNEI. Trimming left V 8 bases short and J 3 bases short, with 15 bases between. CDR3 in amino acids: CASVEESMTDTQYF. The CDR3 DNA reads as TGTGCCAGCGTCGAGGAGAGCATGACAGATACGCAGTATTTT.

The rearrangement joins TRBV29-1 to TRBJ2-5, with unresolved D. Germline CDR1 and CDR2: SQVTM and ANQGSEA. There are 13 residues in the CDR3. Deletions cut 0 bases from V and 0 bases from J, with 5 bases between. The CDR3 coding sequence is TGCAGCGTTGAAGACAACTACCAAGAGACCCAGTACTTC. Its protein is CSVEDNYQETQYF.

The chain links TRBV7-8 to TRBJ2-7; D is undetermined. Trimming removed 2 bases at V and 0 bases at J, with 5 bases between. The CDR3 runs to 13 residues. CDR1 and CDR2 (germline): SGHVS, FQNEAQ. The CDR3 sequence is CASSLTPSYEQYF. In DNA, the CDR3 is TGTGCCAGCAGCTTAACCCCCTCCTACGAGCAGTACTTC.

This clone was detected once. This chain joins TRBV9 and TRBJ2-7; D could derive from TRBD1 or TRBD2 (7 bases each). This CDR3 comprises 15 residues. V was cut by 0 bases and J by 5 bases, with 15 bases left in between. Germline values: CDR1 SGDLS, CDR2 YYNGEE. The CDR3 region is CASSVEGGGGDEQYF. The CDR3 bases are TGTGCCAGCAGCGTAGAGGGAGGGGGCGGGGACGAGCAGTACTTC.